The 6 T cell receptor beta chains reported below all come from one sample, sequenced in a study of T cells in Graves' hyperthyroidism and ophthalmopathy. Regions amplified from RNA transcripts were the TCR beta CDR3 regions. An initial round of RT-PCR targeting the TCR CDR3 relied on the HTBI primer set. TCRdb redid the calling of the multiplex PCR reads with MiXCR, one entry per CDR3 protein. Altogether some 500,000 distinct CDR3 sequences are present, approximately 15% being singletons, with the ten largest covering about 17%. The material sequenced was blood. These TCRs come from a woman in her late teens or twenties with Graves' hyperthyroidism.

This clonotype was found many times. The gene calls are TRBV6-1 and TRBJ2-6; possible D gene TRBD1, 6 bases. This CDR3 comprises 15 residues. The germline V gene has CDR1 MNHNS and CDR2 SASEGT. V gave up 7 bases and J gave up 3 bases, with 13 bases separating them. This CDR3 reads CASIEGGYGANVLTF. For the CDR3, the DNA is TGTGCCAGCATCGAAGGGGGTTATGGGGCCAACGTCCTGACTTTC.

This clonotype has at least ten counts. V and J are TRBV27 and TRBJ2-7; a possible D gene is TRBD2 (6 bases). The CDR3 runs 15 residues. Germline V gene data show CDR1 as MNHEY and CDR2 as SMNVEV (reference sequence). Trimming stripped 6 bases from V and 6 bases from J, with 21 bases between. As DNA, the CDR3 is TGTGCCAGCAGCCAAGGAAGCGGGTCCAGCCCCGAGCAGTACGTC. Amino acids: CASSQGSGSSPEQYV.

The sample holds a few counts of this clonotype. The chain uses TRBV6-1 and TRBJ2-1; D uncertain. CDR3 length: 14 amino acids. CDR1 and CDR2 from the germline V gene are MNHNS and SASEGT. The V end was cut by 8 bases, the J end by 6 bases, with 17 bases between. This CDR3 is CASRIYGGSNEQFF. CDR3 DNA sequence: TGTGCCAGCCGGATCTATGGCGGATCCAATGAGCAGTTCTTC.

The table lists this clonotype with many counts. The V and J genes are TRBV11-3 and TRBJ1-2; D unresolved. The V and J ends lost 5 bases and 8 bases respectively, with 15 bases between them. The CDR3 is 13 amino acids. Germline CDR1 SGHNT, CDR2 YENEEA. DNA for the CDR3: TGTGCCAGCAGCCCCGGGGTAGCCGGGGGCTACACCTTC. Amino acids: CASSPGVAGGYTF.

This clonotype was detected many times. This sequence joins TRBV19 and TRBJ1-5, with 9 bases identical to TRBD1. V was pared by 5 bases and J by 5 bases, with 7 bases of the junction left unmatched. The CDR3 runs to 15 residues. Per the germline V gene, CDR1 is LNHDA and CDR2 is SQIVND (reference sequence). CDR3 nucleotides: TGTGCCAGTAGTCCCCTGGACAGGGGAGATCAGCCCCAGCATTTT. This encodes CASSPLDRGDQPQHF.

This clonotype was found many times. J is TRBJ2-7 and V is TRBV18; a weak D match, TRBD2 (6 bases). V was trimmed by 1 base and J by 4 bases, leaving 17 bases between them. Germline V gene sequence: CDR1 KGHSH, CDR2 LQKENI. There are 16 residues in the CDR3. The CDR3 loop is CASSPRESTSGYEQYV. DNA of the CDR3: TGTGCCAGCTCACCACGTGAGTCGACTAGTGGTTACGAGCAGTACGTC.